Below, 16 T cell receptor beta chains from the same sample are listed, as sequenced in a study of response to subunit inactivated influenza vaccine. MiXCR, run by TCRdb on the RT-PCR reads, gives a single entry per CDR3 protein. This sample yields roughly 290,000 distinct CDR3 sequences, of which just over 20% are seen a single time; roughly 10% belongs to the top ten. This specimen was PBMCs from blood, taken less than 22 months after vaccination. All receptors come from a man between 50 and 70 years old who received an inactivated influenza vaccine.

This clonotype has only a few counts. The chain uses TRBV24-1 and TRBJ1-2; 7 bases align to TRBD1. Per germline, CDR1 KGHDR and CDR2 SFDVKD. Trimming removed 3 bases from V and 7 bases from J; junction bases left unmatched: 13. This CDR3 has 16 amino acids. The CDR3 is CATSDKTGHEPSGYTF. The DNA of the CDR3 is TGTGCCACCAGTGATAAGACAGGGCACGAACCCTCTGGCTACACCTTC.

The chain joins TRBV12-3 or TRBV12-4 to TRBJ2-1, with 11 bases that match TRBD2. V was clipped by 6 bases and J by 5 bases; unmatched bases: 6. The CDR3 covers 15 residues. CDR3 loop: CASRTLAGGNNEQFF. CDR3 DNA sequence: TGTGCCAGCAGGACCCTAGCGGGGGGCAACAATGAGCAGTTCTTC.

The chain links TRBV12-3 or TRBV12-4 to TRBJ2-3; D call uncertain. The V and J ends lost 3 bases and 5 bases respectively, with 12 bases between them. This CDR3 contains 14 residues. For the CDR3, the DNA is TGTGCCAGCAGTTTGTTCCTAGTGCTAGATACGCAGTATTTT. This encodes CASSLFLVLDTQYF.

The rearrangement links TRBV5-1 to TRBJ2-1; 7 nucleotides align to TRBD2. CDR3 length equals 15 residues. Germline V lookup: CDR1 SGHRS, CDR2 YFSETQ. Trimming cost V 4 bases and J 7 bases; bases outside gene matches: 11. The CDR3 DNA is TGCGCCAGCAGCAGGAGCGGGGAAGTCTTGAATGAGCAGTTCTTC. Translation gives CASSRSGEVLNEQFF.

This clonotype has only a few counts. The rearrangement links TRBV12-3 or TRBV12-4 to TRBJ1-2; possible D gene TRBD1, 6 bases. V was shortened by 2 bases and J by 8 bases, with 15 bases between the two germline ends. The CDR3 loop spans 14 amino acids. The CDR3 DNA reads TGTGCCAGCAGTTTACGAGGACAGTCGGAAGGCTACACCTTC. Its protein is CASSLRGQSEGYTF.

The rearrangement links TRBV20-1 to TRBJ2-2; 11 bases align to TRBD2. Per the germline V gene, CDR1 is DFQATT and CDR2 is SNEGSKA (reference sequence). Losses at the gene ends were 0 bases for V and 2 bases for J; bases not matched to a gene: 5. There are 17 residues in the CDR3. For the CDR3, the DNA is TGCAGTGCTAGAGATCGTCTAGCGGGAGGTAACACCGGGGAGCTGTTTTTT. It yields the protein CSARDRLAGGNTGELFF.

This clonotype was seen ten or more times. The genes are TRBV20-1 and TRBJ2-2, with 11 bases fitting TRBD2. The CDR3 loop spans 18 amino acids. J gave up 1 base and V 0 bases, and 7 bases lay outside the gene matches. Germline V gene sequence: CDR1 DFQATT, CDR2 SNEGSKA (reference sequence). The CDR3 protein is CSARDRASGGRNTGELFF. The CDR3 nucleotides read TGCAGTGCTAGAGATCGGGCTAGCGGGGGGCGGAACACCGGGGAGCTGTTTTTT.

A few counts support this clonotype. CDR3 protein: CASSPKGQGTDTQYF. CDR3 nucleotide sequence: TGCGCCAGCAGCCCGAAGGGACAGGGGACAGATACGCAGTATTTT. This chain uses TRBV5-1 with TRBJ2-3; 10 positions agree with TRBD1. V lost 4 bases to trimming and J lost 3 bases; unmatched junction nucleotides: 5. CDR3 length equals 15 residues. From germline, CDR1 is SGHRS and CDR2 YFSETQ.

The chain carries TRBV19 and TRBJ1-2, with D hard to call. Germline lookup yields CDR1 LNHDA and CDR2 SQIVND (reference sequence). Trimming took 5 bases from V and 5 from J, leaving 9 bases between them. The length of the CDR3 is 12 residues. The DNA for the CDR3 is TGTGCCAGTAGTGCCGACTTTTATGGCTACACCTTC. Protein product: CASSADFYGYTF.

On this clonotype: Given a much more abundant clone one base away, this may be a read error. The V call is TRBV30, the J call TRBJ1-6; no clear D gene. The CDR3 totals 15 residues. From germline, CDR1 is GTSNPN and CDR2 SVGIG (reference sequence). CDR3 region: CAWTSPSSDNSPLHF. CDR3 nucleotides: TGTGCCTGGACCTCCCCCAGCTCCGATAATTCACCCCTCCACTTT.

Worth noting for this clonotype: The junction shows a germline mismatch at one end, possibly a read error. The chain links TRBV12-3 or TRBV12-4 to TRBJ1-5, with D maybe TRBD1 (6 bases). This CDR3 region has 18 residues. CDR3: CVSSPIRLGDKGNQPQHF. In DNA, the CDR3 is TGTGTCAGCAGTCCTATCCGGCTTGGGGACAAGGGCAATCAGCCCCAGCATTTT.

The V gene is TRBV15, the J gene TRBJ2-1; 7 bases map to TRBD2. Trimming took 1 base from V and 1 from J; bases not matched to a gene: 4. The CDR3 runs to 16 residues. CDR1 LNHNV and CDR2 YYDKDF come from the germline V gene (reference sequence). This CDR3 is CATSRGRAGSYNEQFF. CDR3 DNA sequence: TGTGCCACCAGCAGAGGCAGAGCGGGATCCTACAATGAGCAGTTCTTC.

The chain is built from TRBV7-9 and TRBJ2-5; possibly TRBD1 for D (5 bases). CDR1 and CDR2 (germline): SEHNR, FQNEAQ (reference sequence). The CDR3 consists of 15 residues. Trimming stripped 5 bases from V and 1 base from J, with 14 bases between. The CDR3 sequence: CASSPYGQFQETQYF. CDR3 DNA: TGTGCCAGCAGCCCTTACGGACAATTCCAAGAGACCCAGTACTTC.

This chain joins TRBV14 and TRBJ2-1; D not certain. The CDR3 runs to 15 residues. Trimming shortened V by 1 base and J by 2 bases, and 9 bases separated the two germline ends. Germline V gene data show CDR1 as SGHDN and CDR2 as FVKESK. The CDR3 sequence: CASSQGPPTYNEQFF. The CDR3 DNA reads TGTGCCAGCAGCCAAGGGCCGCCAACCTACAATGAGCAGTTCTTC.

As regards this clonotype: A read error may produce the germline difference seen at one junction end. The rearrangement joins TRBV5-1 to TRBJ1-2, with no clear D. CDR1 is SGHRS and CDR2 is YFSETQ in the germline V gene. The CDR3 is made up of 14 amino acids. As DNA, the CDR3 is TGCGCCAGCAGCTTGGAACAGAAGGGCTATCGCTACACCTTC. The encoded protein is CASSLEQKGYRYTF.

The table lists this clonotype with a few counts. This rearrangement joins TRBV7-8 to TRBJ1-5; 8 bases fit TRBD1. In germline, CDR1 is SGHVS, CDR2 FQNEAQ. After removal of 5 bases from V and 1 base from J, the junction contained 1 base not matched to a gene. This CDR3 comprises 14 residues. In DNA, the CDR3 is TGTGCCAGCAGCCGGGACAGGAGCAATCAGCCCCAGCATTTT. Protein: CASSRDRSNQPQHF. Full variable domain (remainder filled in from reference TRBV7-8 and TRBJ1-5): GAGVSQSPRYKVAKRGQDVALRCDPISGHVSLFWYQQALGQGPEFLTYFQNEAQLDKSGLPSDRFFAERPEGSVSTLKIQRTQQEDSAVYLCASSRDRSNQPQHFGDGTRLSIL.